These 3 T cell receptor beta chains share one sample of origin, sequenced in a study of T cells in localized non-small cell lung cancer. Assay: immunoSEQ multiplex PCR; the TCRdb copy retains only in-frame clones and omits some. This table holds some 41,000 clones, roughly 84% found once. Sequenced material: PBMCs, taken before any cancer treatment. The origin of the receptors is a man aged 35 to 70 with stage II lung adenocarcinoma.

CDR3 nucleotide sequence: TGTGCCAGCAGCTCGCACGGGGGCGGTGAGCAGTTCTTC. Amino acid sequence: CASSSHGGGEQFF. The rearrangement links TRBV7-6 to TRBJ2-1; D tentatively reads TRBD1 or TRBD2 (6 bases each). Trimming stripped 4 bases from V and 9 bases from J, with 13 bases between. The CDR3 is 13 amino acids. CDR1 SGHVS and CDR2 FNYEAQ come from the germline V gene.

This sequence joins TRBV5-1 and TRBJ1-1; 10 bases line up with TRBD1. V shed 4 bases, J shed 5 bases, and the junction held 11 bases outside the gene matches. The length of the CDR3 is 16 residues. From germline, CDR1 is SGHRS and CDR2 YFSETQ. This CDR3 is CASSLLRQGARTEAFF. CDR3 in DNA: TGCGCCAGCAGCCTACTAAGACAGGGGGCGCGGACTGAAGCTTTCTTT.

The chain is built from TRBV7-8 and TRBJ2-3, with D perhaps TRBD1 or TRBD2 (5 bases each). V was cut by 1 base and J by 2 bases, with 7 bases left in between. The germline V gene encodes CDR1 SGHVS and CDR2 FQNEAQ. The CDR3 has 14 amino acids. The chain's CDR3 is CASSLVGTTDTQYF. Here the CDR3 DNA reads TGTGCCAGCAGCTTAGTTGGGACCACAGATACGCAGTATTTT.